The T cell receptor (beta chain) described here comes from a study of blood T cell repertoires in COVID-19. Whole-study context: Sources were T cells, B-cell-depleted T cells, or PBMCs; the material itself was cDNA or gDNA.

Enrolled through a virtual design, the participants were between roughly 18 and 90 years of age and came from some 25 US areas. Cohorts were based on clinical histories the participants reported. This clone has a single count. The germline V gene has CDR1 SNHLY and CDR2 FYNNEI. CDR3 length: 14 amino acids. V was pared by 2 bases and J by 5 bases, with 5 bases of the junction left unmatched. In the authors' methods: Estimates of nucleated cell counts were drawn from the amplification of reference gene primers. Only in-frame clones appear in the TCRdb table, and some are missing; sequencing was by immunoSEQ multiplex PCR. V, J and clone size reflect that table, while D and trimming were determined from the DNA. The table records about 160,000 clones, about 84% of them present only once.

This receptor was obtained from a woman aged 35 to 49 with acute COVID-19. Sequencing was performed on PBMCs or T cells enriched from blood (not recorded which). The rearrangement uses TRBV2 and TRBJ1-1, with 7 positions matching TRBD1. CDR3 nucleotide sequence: TGTGCCAGCAGTGAAAGACAGGGAGAAACTGAAGCTTTCTTT. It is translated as CASSERQGETEAFF.